The next 23 T cell receptor beta chains were all read from a single sample in a study of CD8 T cells in Susac syndrome. Roughly 0.45 to 1 ug RNA was reverse transcribed with random hexamers. One entry per CDR3 protein results from TCRdb running MiXCR on the immunoSEQ multiplex PCR reads. Of more than 120,000 distinct CDR3 sequences listed, around 94% are singletons. The specimen sequenced was CD4+ T cells from PBMCs. The receptors originated from a human donor in good health.

The V gene is TRBV19, the J gene TRBJ1-1; 8 nucleotides align to TRBD1. The CDR3 totals 15 residues. Germline assignment: CDR1 LNHDA and CDR2 SQIVND (reference sequence). Losses at the gene ends were 4 bases for V and 7 bases for J; bases not matched to a gene: 11. CDR3 in DNA: TGTGCCAGTAGTAAGGGACAGGTCCAAGGAGGTGAAGCTTTCTTT. Translation gives CASSKGQVQGGEAFF.

The CDR3, as DNA: TGTGCCAGCAGCTTGGGGATTACAATCGCCTACAATGAGCAGTTCTTC. Translating it yields CASSLGITIAYNEQFF. The V gene is TRBV7-9, the J gene TRBJ2-1; D call uncertain. The ends were cut back, 3 bases at V and 2 bases at J, with 14 bases in the middle. Germline CDR1 is SEHNR and CDR2 is FQNEAQ (reference sequence). The CDR3 extends over 16 amino acids.

The chain combines TRBV5-1 with TRBJ2-3, with D perhaps TRBD2 (5 bases). This CDR3 has 16 amino acids. The germline V and J ends were trimmed by 0 bases and 4 bases, with 15 bases remaining between them. From germline, CDR1 is SGHRS and CDR2 YFSETQ. Here the CDR3 reads CASSLDVGRSADTQYF. CDR3 nucleotides: TGCGCCAGCAGCTTGGACGTGGGGAGAAGCGCAGATACGCAGTATTTT.

This clonotype has just one count. V is TRBV10-3 and J is TRBJ1-5; 9 bases align to TRBD1. Germline V gives CDR1 ENHRY, CDR2 SYGVKD. The CDR3 runs 16 residues. The J segment lost 2 bases and the V segment lost 5 bases, leaving 7 bases of the junction unmatched. CDR3 bases: TGTGCCATCAGTAAACAGGGGGCGCATGGCAATCAGCCCCAGCATTTT. This encodes CAISKQGAHGNQPQHF.

This chain links TRBV2 with TRBJ2-2; 10 bases map to TRBD2. The CDR3 sequence is 15 residues long. CDR1 and CDR2 (germline): SNHLY, FYNNEI. Losses at the gene ends were 4 bases for V and 5 bases for J; bases not matched to a gene: 4. The CDR3 loop reads CASSGLAGETGELFF. The CDR3 DNA reads TGTGCCAGCAGTGGGCTAGCGGGAGAGACCGGGGAGCTGTTTTTT. Together with reference TRBV2 and TRBJ2-2, the CDR3 gives the full variable domain: EPEVTQTPSHQVTQMGQEVILRCVPISNHLYFYWYRQILGQKVEFLVSFYNNEISEKSEIFDDQFSVERPDGSNFTLKIRSTKLEDSAMYFCASSGLAGETGELFFGEGSRLTVL.

The chain couples TRBV29-1 to TRBJ2-2, with 8 bases matching TRBD1. This CDR3 region has 15 residues. Germline values: CDR1 SQVTM, CDR2 ANQGSEA. V gave up 6 bases and J gave up 4 bases; unmatched junction bases: 10. This CDR3 reads CSVGAGGAGTGELFF. The DNA for the CDR3 is TGCAGCGTGGGGGCAGGGGGCGCGGGCACCGGGGAGCTGTTTTTT.

The chain links TRBV27 to TRBJ2-6; D may be TRBD1 (6 bases). Trimming shortened V by 3 bases and J by 3 bases, and 9 bases separated the two germline ends. Looked up from germline, CDR1 is MNHEY and CDR2 is SMNVEV (reference sequence). This CDR3 has 15 residues. The CDR3 nucleotides read TGTGCCAGCAGTTTCAGGGGTAATGGGGCCAACGTCCTGACTTTC. Translation: CASSFRGNGANVLTF.

This clonotype appeared a single time. The rearrangement joins TRBV27 to TRBJ2-1, with D possibly TRBD1 on 5 matching bases. Germline loops: CDR1 MNHEY, CDR2 SMNVEV (reference sequence). Trimming shortened V by 6 bases and J by 5 bases, and 11 bases separated the two germline ends. This CDR3 has 13 residues. The CDR3 sequence: CASRSRVDNEQFF. CDR3 coding DNA: TGTGCCAGCAGGAGCAGGGTTGACAATGAGCAGTTCTTC.

This chain connects TRBV3-1 to TRBJ2-7; TRBD2 matches at 7 bases. Germline V lookup: CDR1 LGHDT, CDR2 YNNKEL (reference sequence). The trim removed 4 bases at V and 2 bases at J, leaving 8 bases unmatched. This CDR3 region has 15 residues. The CDR3 region has the DNA TGTGCCAGCAGCCGGGGGGGGACTCACCCCTACGAGCAGTACTTC. It is translated as CASSRGGTHPYEQYF.

This sequence joins TRBV13 and TRBJ2-1; D perhaps matches TRBD2 (6 bases). Trimming shortened V by 4 bases and J by 6 bases, and 28 bases separated the two germline ends. The germline gives CDR1 PRHDT, CDR2 FYEKMQ (reference sequence). The CDR3 is 19 amino acids. The CDR3 reads CASSYYSTRGTQRGNEQFF. The CDR3 nucleotides are TGTGCCAGCAGCTACTATTCGACCCGCGGGACGCAGAGGGGCAATGAGCAGTTCTTC. The full variable domain, its missing parts supplied by reference TRBV13 and TRBJ2-1, is AAGVIQSPRHLIKEKRETATLKCYPIPRHDTVYWYQQGPGQDPQFLISFYEKMQSDKGSIPDRFSAQQFSDYHSELNMSSLELGDSALYFCASSYYSTRGTQRGNEQFFGPGTRLTVL.

The chain links TRBV4-1 to TRBJ2-5; tentatively, D is TRBD2 (6 bases). Trimming took off 0 bases at V and 4 bases at J, with 15 bases between the two ends. The CDR3 runs 16 residues. The V gene's germline CDR1 is MGHRA and CDR2 YSYEKL. The CDR3: CASSQEGARGRETQYF. CDR3 bases: TGCGCCAGCAGCCAAGAAGGGGCGCGGGGTCGAGAGACCCAGTACTTC.

The chain couples TRBV6-1 to TRBJ2-1; TRBD1 aligns across 9 bases. The CDR3 loop spans 14 amino acids. The junction had 4 bases not matched to a gene; V was cut back by 7 bases and J by 3 bases. CDR1 and CDR2 (germline): MNHNS, SASEGT. CDR3 DNA sequence: TGTGCCAGCAATCGGGACAGGGTCTACAATGAGCAGTTCTTC. As protein: CASNRDRVYNEQFF.

The chain joins TRBV14 to TRBJ1-2, with a weak D call TRBD1 (5 bases). Trimming stripped 0 bases from V and 8 bases from J, with 16 bases between. The CDR3 length is 15 residues. In germline, CDR1 is SGHDN, CDR2 FVKESK. The CDR3 region has the DNA TGTGCCAGCAGCCAAGAAAGGGGCACAGCACTCGGCTACACCTTC. The encoded protein is CASSQERGTALGYTF.

The chain uses TRBV6-2 or TRBV6-3 and TRBJ1-5, with a tentative D call TRBD1 (5 bases). This CDR3 is built from 13 residues. Between the trimmed V and J ends, which lost 0 bases and 5 bases, there was a span of 5 bases. Germline-derived CDR1 and CDR2 are MNHEY and SVGEGT. For the CDR3, the DNA is TGTGCCAGCAGTTACTCAGGGGATCAGCCCCAGCATTTT. Translation gives CASSYSGDQPQHF.

J is TRBJ2-7 and V is TRBV18; TRBD1 matches 9 bases. The germline V gene has CDR1 KGHSH and CDR2 LQKENI. CDR3 length: 15 residues. The V segment lost 3 bases and the J segment 2 bases; nucleotides outside the gene matches: 5. The DNA of the CDR3 is TGTGCCAGCTCACCTACTCGACAGGGGGCCTACGAGCAGTACTTC. Amino acid sequence: CASSPTRQGAYEQYF.

J is TRBJ1-5 and V is TRBV29-1; TRBD1 aligns across 7 bases. The trim removed 6 bases at V and 5 bases at J, leaving 7 bases unmatched. The CDR3 loop spans 13 amino acids. Germline-derived CDR1 and CDR2 are SQVTM and ANQGSEA. CDR3 bases: TGCAGCGTCGCTACAGGGGTGCATCAGCCCCAGCATTTT. Translated, it gives CSVATGVHQPQHF.

This clonotype occurred once. The CDR3 loop reads CASSQEGLGRVPYNEQFF. In DNA, the CDR3 is TGTGCCAGCAGCCAAGAAGGTCTGGGCAGGGTACCCTACAATGAGCAGTTCTTC. The J gene is TRBJ2-1, the V gene TRBV14, with D perhaps matching TRBD1 (5 bases). Germline CDR1 and CDR2: SGHDN and FVKESK. With 0 bases removed from V and 2 bases from J, the gap between germline ends came to 17 bases. The length of the CDR3 is 18 residues.

The chain joins TRBV11-2 to TRBJ2-7, with D possibly being TRBD2 (6 bases). V was cut by 5 bases and J by 2 bases, with 16 bases left in between. The CDR3 length is 15 residues. Germline CDR1 reads SGHAT; CDR2 reads FQNNGV. The CDR3 DNA is TGTGCCAGCAGCCTGCTGGGCGGGACGCCCTACGAGCAGTACTTC. Translation: CASSLLGGTPYEQYF.

The chain couples TRBV5-4 to TRBJ2-6; tentative D call: TRBD1 (6 bases). V was cut by 4 bases and J by 2 bases, with 10 bases left in between. Germline assignment: CDR1 SGHNT and CDR2 YYREEE (reference sequence). CDR3 size: 15 residues. DNA for the CDR3: TGTGCCAGCAGCCTACCAGGGGCTGGGGCCAACGTCCTGACTTTC. It encodes CASSLPGAGANVLTF.

The CDR3 region has the DNA TGCGCCAGCAGCCAAGACAGTCAAAACATTCAGTACTTC. Its protein product is CASSQDSQNIQYF. J is TRBJ2-4 and V is TRBV4-1; no definite D call. The CDR3 is 13 residues long. V lost 0 bases to trimming and J lost 5 bases, with 5 bases between them. From germline, CDR1 is MGHRA and CDR2 YSYEKL.

The chain recombines TRBV28 with TRBJ2-5; TRBD1 is a possible D gene (6 bases). From germline, CDR1 is MDHEN and CDR2 SYDVKM. This CDR3 is 14 amino acids long. V was shortened by 6 bases and J by 5 bases, with 16 bases between the two germline ends. This CDR3 reads CASSLGGRVETQYF. CDR3 nucleotides: TGTGCCAGCAGCCTAGGGGGAAGGGTGGAGACCCAGTACTTC.

V is TRBV12-3 or TRBV12-4 and J is TRBJ2-7; D may be TRBD1 (6 bases). V lost 7 bases, J lost 5 bases, and 18 bases lay in between. The CDR3 sequence is 14 residues long. This CDR3 is CASIKDTGPHEQYF. For the CDR3, the DNA is TGTGCCAGCATCAAGGATACAGGGCCCCACGAGCAGTACTTC.

The chain combines TRBV5-1 with TRBJ1-2; the match to TRBD1 covers 8 bases. CDR1 is SGHRS and CDR2 is YFSETQ in the germline V gene. The CDR3 covers 13 residues. V was pared by 4 bases and J by 4 bases, with 3 bases of the junction left unmatched. The CDR3 DNA reads TGCGCCAGCAGCCATGACAGGGGCTATGGCTACACCTTC. Translation gives CASSHDRGYGYTF.